This T cell receptor beta chain was sequenced during a study of Ad26.COV2.S vaccination and SARS-CoV-2 variants (dated by TCRdb to the early 2020s). For the study in its entirety: Donors in the vaccine arm were drawn from COV1001, a phase I-IIa trial of Ad26.COV2.S in healthy adults that was multicentre, randomized, double-blind and placebo-controlled. Ad26.COV2.S was administered intramuscularly at 5 x 10^10 or 1 x 10^11 viral particles, either as a single shot or as two shots given 56 days apart. TCRbeta repertoire sequencing served as the tool for gauging how specific and how broad the SARS-CoV-2-reactive T cell receptors were following Ad26.COV2.S vaccination. A total of approximately 32 samples were included in the TCR-sequenced set, comprising roughly 19 Ad26.COV2.S vaccine recipients, 5 placebo recipients and 8 SARS-CoV-2 convalescent individuals. Participants in the trial were split at random into five groups of five each, receiving low-dose or high-dose Ad26.COV2.S once or twice, or else placebo on both occasions. Throughout the experiments and outcome assessment, investigators stayed blinded to trial group allocation.

On this clone: Which antigen it targets is not known. No qualities accompany the bases; no much larger clone lies one base away.

TCRbeta CDR3 regions were sequenced with the immunoSEQ Assay. After extraction, genomic DNA underwent amplification by bias-controlled multiplex PCR, followed by high-throughput sequencing. In the authors' own workflow: To quantify the absolute abundance of each unique TCRbeta CDR3 region, sequences were collapsed and filtered. T cell fraction was estimated by normalizing TCRbeta template counts to usable DNA, with usable DNA measured through amplification of reference genes found in all nucleated cells. Repertoire TCRs were annotated as SARS-CoV-2-specific when V gene, CDR3 amino acid sequence and J gene were exactly matched to a known reactive TCR set. MIRA supplied the reference SARS-CoV-2 TCR set, which was filtered for enrichment in COVID-19-positive ImmuneCODE repertoires so that public or cross-reactive TCRs were removed. Using the MIRA antigens, annotated TCRs were further analysed by specific ORF or by position within an ORF. Depth was the summed frequency of annotated unique rearrangements, while breadth was defined as annotated unique rearrangements over total unique productive rearrangements. Group comparisons of TCR breadth used two-sided Wilcoxon rank-sum tests. Held by TCRdb, this immuneACCESS table contains in-frame sequences only and omits some clones. Under half of the omission traces to an unresolved V gene where checked; the cause of the rest is unknown. The V and J calls and the clone size are those of that table, but D and trimming were determined from the DNA. The sample table shows roughly 350,000 clones, and 75% to 90% are seen once. The top ten constitute about 10% of the sample.

The treatment or condition label corresponds to: about 20 received Ad26.COV2.S at low or high dose, single or two shots; roughly five received placebo; per-sample allocation not given. Repertoires of vaccine and placebo recipients were sequenced from samples taken on day 63 after the first injection. In Cohort 1b, around 23 adults aged 18-55 years were enrolled at a single site in Boston, USA, between 29 July and 7 August 2020. As a vaccine, Ad26.COV2.S was a replication-incompetent adenovirus type 26 vector that expressed a prefusion-stabilized SARS-CoV-2 spike protein derived from the original Wuhan strain. Here V drops 0 bases and J drops 3 bases, and the junction holds 15 bases not matched to any gene. The CDR1 and CDR2 encoded by the germline V gene are KGHSH and LQKENI. Including the terminal cysteine and phenylalanine, the CDR3 comprises 20 residues. Kept here is only the CDR3 DNA, which spans 60 bases and is read in frame from base 1.

General conclusions and limits of the study: Vaccine and placebo recipients had comparable non-spike TCR breadth, which fits with the vaccine containing only spike. It was noted by the authors that total T cell responses may have been underestimated by the TCR breadth and depth analyses. Compared with placebo recipients, Ad26.COV2.S recipients showed higher spike-specific TCR breadth (P = 0.0014). Substantial breadth of spike-specific CD8+ and CD4+ T cell responses was reported after vaccination. Comparing responses between vaccine doses or regimens was not something the study was powered to do.

This TCR was recovered from a person aged 18-65 years who received the Ad26.COV2.S COVID-19 vaccine or a placebo. The receptor chain draws on TRBV18 and TRBJ1-5; TRBD1 matches 9 bases in the middle. Sequencing used peripheral blood, obtained in a trial of Ad26.COV2.S vaccine versus placebo. CDR3 sequence: CASSPPTGQGRGIHNQPQHF. The nucleotides are TGTGCCAGCTCACCACCCACCGGACAGGGGCGGGGGATCCACAATCAGCCCCAGCATTTT. Joined to the reference TRBV18 and TRBJ1-5 proteins, this CDR3 gives the full variable domain: NAGVMQNPRHLVRRRGQEARLRCSPMKGHSHVYWYRQLPEEGLKFMVYLQKENIIDESGMPKERFSAEFPKEGPSILRIQQVVRGDSAAYFCASSPPTGQGRGIHNQPQHFGDGTRLSIL.